This record covers a single T cell receptor (beta chain). Its antigen is as yet unknown. Sequencing used immunoSEQ multiplex PCR; TCRdb keeps in-frame clones, though not all of them. Seen here are approximately 21,000 clones, approximately 87% observed once, and the top ten hold over 1%. These data come from a study of monozygotic twins with cystic fibrosis. Study observations and caveats: Clonality was generally low (median around 0.009), higher in the most severe patients.

Specimen: blood. The receptor's source is a woman aged 30 to 39 with cystic fibrosis.

This CDR3 is CSVEGQGRGLSYNEQFF. CDR3 in DNA: TGCAGCGTTGAGGGGCAGGGTCGTGGACTGTCCTACAATGAGCAGTTCTTC. The chain recombines TRBV29-1 with TRBJ2-1, with D perhaps given as TRBD1 or TRBD2 (5 bases each). With 3 bases removed from V and 1 base from J, the gap between germline ends came to 19 bases. The CDR3 consists of 17 residues. The germline gives CDR1 SQVTM, CDR2 ANQGSEA.